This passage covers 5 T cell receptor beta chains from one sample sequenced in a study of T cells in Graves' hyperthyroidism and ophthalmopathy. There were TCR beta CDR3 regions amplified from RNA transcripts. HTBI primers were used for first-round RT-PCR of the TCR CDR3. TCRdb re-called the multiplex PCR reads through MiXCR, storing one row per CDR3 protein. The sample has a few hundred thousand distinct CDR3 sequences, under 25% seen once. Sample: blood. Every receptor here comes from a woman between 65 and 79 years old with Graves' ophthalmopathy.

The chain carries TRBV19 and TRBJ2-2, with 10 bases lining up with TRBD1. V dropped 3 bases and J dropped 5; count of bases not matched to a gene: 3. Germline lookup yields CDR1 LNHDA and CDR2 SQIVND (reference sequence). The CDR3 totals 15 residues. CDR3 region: CASSMTGGGTGELFF. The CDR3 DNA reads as TGTGCCAGTAGTATGACAGGGGGCGGAACCGGGGAGCTGTTTTTT.

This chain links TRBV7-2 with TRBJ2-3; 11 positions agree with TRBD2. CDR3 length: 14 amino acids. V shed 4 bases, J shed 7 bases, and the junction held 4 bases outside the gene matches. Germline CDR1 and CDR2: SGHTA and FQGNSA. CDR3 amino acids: CASSSGTSGNTQYF. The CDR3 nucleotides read TGTGCCAGCAGCTCGGGGACTAGCGGAAATACGCAGTATTTT.

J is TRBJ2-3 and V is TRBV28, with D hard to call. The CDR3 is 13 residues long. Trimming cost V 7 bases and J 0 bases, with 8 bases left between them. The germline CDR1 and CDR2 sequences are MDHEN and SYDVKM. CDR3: CASTKTSTDTQYF. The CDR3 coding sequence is TGTGCCAGCACCAAGACTAGCACAGATACGCAGTATTTT.

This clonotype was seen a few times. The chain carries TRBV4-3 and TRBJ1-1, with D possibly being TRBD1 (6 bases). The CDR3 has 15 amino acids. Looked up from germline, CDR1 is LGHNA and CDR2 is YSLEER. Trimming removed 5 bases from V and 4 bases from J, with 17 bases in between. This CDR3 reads CASSRNRVPGTEAFF. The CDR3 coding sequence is TGCGCCAGCAGCAGAAACAGGGTCCCCGGCACTGAAGCTTTCTTT.

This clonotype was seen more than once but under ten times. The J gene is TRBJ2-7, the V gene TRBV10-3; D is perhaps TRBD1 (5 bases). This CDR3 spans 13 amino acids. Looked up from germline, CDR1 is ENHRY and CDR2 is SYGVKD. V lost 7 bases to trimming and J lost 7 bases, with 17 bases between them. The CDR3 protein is CAITPGQDTEQYF. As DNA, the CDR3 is TGTGCCATCACCCCCGGTCAGGACACTGAGCAGTACTTC.